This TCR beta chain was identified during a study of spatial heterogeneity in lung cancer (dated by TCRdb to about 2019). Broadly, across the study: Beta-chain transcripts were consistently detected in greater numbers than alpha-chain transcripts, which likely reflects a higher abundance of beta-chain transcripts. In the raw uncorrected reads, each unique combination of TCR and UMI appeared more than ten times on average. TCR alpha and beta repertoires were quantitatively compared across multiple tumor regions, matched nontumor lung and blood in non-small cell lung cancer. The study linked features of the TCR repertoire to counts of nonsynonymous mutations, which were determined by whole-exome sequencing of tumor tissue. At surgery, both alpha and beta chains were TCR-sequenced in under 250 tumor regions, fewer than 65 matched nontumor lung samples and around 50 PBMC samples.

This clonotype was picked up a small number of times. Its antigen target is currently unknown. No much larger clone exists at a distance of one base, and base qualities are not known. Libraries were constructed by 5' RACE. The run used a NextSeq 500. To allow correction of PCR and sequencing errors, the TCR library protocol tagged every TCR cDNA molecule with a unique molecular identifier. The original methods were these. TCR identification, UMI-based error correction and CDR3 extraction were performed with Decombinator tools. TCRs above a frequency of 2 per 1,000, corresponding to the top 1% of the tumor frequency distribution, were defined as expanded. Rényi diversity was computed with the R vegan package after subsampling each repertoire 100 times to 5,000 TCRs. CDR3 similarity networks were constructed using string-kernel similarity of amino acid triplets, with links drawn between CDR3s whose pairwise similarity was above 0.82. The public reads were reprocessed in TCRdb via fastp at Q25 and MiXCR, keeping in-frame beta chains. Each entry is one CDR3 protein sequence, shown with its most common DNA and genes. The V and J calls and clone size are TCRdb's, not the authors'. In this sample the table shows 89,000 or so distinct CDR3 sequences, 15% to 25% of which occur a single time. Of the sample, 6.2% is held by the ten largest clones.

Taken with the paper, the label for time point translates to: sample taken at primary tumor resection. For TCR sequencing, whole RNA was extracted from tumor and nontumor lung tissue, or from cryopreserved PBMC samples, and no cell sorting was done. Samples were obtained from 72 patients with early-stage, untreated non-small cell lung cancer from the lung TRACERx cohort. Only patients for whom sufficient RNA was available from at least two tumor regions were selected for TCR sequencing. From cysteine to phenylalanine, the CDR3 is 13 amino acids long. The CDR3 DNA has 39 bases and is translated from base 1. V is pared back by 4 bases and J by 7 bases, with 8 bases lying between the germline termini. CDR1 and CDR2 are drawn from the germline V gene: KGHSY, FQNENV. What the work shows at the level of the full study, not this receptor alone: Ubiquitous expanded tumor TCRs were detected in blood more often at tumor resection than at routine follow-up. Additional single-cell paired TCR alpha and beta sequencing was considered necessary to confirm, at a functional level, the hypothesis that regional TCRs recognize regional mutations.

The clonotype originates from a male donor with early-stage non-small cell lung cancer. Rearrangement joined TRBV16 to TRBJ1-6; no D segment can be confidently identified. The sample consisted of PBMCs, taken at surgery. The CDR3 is CASSPGSNSPLHF. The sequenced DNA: TGTGCCAGCAGCCCCGGTTCAAATTCACCCCTCCACTTT. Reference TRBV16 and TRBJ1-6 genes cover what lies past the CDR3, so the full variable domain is GEEVAQTPKHLVRGEGQKAKLYCAPIKGHSYVFWYQQVLKNEFKFLISFQNENVFDETGMPKERFSAKCLPNSPCSLEIQATKLEDSAVYFCASSPGSNSPLHFGNGTRLTVT.